These T cell receptor beta chains were read from a single sample in a study of Ad26.COV2.S vaccination and SARS-CoV-2 variants. The protocol was immunoSEQ multiplex PCR, while the TCRdb copy is restricted to in-frame clones and leaves out a portion. Of hundreds of thousands of clones in the sample, around 92% are singletons; the top ten hold more than 1.5%. The sequenced sample was peripheral blood, obtained in a trial of Ad26.COV2.S vaccine versus placebo. The receptors were sampled from a person aged 18-65 years who received the Ad26.COV2.S COVID-19 vaccine or a placebo. Both conserved end residues are part of each CDR3. A D gene is named only where the DNA matches it firmly. Some rows have no size entry. The others give once, few or many, or a class for an expanded clone.

J: TRBJ2-2; size: once; D: TRBD2; V: TRBV11-3; CDR3: CASSSPRLAGTTGELFF; DNA: TGTGCCAGCAGCTCGCCGCGACTAGCGGGGACCACCGGGGAGCTGTTTTTT
J: TRBJ2-1; size: .; D: .; V: TRBV3-1/TRBV3-2; CDR3: CASSQETGAYNEQFF; DNA: TGTGCCAGCAGCCAAGAGACGGGGGCATACAATGAGCAGTTCTTC
J: TRBJ2-4; size: .; D: .; V: TRBV6-5; CDR3: CASRDLTNIQYF; DNA: TGTGCCAGCAGGGACCTTACCAACATTCAGTACTTC
J: TRBJ1-2; size: .; D: .; V: TRBV6-1; CDR3: CASRELAVVPNYGYTF; DNA: TGTGCCAGCAGGGAATTGGCAGTAGTCCCTAACTATGGCTACACCTTC
J: TRBJ1-2; size: .; D: TRBD1; V: TRBV5-4; CDR3: CASSTGGVGYTF; DNA: TGTGCCAGCAGCACAGGGGGCGTTGGCTACACCTTC
J: TRBJ2-1; size: .; D: TRBD1; V: TRBV10-2; CDR3: CASSDLARGFGEQFF; DNA: TGCGCCAGCAGTGACCTTGCCAGGGGGTTTGGTGAGCAGTTCTTC
J: TRBJ1-6; size: .; D: .; V: TRBV6-5; CDR3: CASSYGGGARDSPLHF; DNA: TGTGCCAGCAGTTACGGCGGCGGAGCAAGGGATTCACCCCTCCACTTT
J: TRBJ2-3; size: .; D: TRBD1; V: TRBV4-1; CDR3: CASSQSGQAATDTQYF; DNA: TGCGCCAGCAGCCAATCGGGACAGGCGGCGACAGATACGCAGTATTTT
J: TRBJ1-1; size: few; D: .; V: TRBV5-1; CDR3: CASSLGVYGRENTEAFF; DNA: TGCGCCAGCAGCTTGGGAGTATACGGACGAGAGAACACTGAAGCTTTCTTT
J: TRBJ1-2; size: .; D: TRBD1; V: TRBV9; CDR3: CASSGGQGNYGYTF; DNA: TGTGCCAGCAGCGGAGGACAGGGGAACTATGGCTACACCTTC
J: TRBJ2-5; size: .; D: TRBD2; V: TRBV11-2; CDR3: CASSGGAGGEETQYF; DNA: TGTGCCAGCAGCGGGGGCGCGGGGGGTGAAGAGACCCAGTACTTC
J: TRBJ2-2; size: .; D: .; V: TRBV6-2/TRBV6-3; CDR3: CASSYPGTNTGELFF; DNA: TGTGCCAGCAGTTACCCCGGTACCAACACCGGGGAGCTGTTTTTT
J: TRBJ1-5; size: once; D: .; V: TRBV5-5; CDR3: CASSLYPSNQPQHF; DNA: TGTGCCAGCAGCTTGTACCCTAGCAATCAGCCCCAGCATTTT
J: TRBJ2-5; size: .; D: .; V: TRBV24-1; CDR3: CATSGHPLGSQYF; DNA: TGTGCCACCAGTGGCCATCCGTTAGGGAGCCAGTACTTC
J: TRBJ1-2; size: .; D: TRBD1; V: TRBV4-3; CDR3: CASSQNRGLDYGYTF; DNA: TGCGCCAGCAGCCAAAACAGGGGATTGGACTATGGCTACACCTTC
J: TRBJ1-4; size: .; D: .; V: TRBV30; CDR3: CAWSGISEKLFF; DNA: TGTGCCTGGAGCGGGATTTCGGAAAAACTGTTTTTT
J: TRBJ1-5; size: .; D: .; V: TRBV7-2; CDR3: CASSPRGDYSNQPQHF; DNA: TGTGCCAGCAGCCCCCGGGGGGATTATAGCAATCAGCCCCAGCATTTT
J: TRBJ2-5; size: .; D: .; V: TRBV4-3; CDR3: CASSQRVQETQYF; DNA: TGCGCCAGCAGCCAGAGGGTCCAAGAGACCCAGTACTTC
J: TRBJ1-4; size: once; D: TRBD1; V: TRBV28; CDR3: CASSTPGGGLEKLFF; DNA: TGTGCCAGCAGTACACCAGGGGGGGGACTTGAAAAACTGTTTTTT
J: TRBJ1-1; size: .; D: .; V: TRBV11-2; CDR3: CASSLSVNTEAFF; DNA: TGTGCCAGCAGCTTATCGGTGAACACTGAAGCTTTCTTT
J: TRBJ1-6; size: few; D: TRBD1; V: TRBV13; CDR3: CASSWRGHSYNSPLHF; DNA: TGTGCCAGCAGCTGGAGGGGGCACTCCTATAATTCACCCCTCCACTTT
J: TRBJ1-3; size: .; D: .; V: TRBV6-1; CDR3: CASSEPGRDGNTIYF; DNA: TGTGCCAGCAGTGAACCGGGCAGGGATGGAAACACCATATATTTT
J: TRBJ1-2; size: .; D: TRBD1; V: TRBV10-1; CDR3: CASSERQGEVSNYGYTF; DNA: TGCGCCAGCAGTGAGAGACAGGGGGAGGTTTCTAACTATGGCTACACCTTC